These 22 T cell receptor beta chains were all obtained from the same sample, sequenced in a study of blood T cell repertoires in COVID-19. Clones were read by immunoSEQ multiplex PCR, and TCRdb kept only the in-frame ones, dropping some. The sample includes approximately 94,000 clones, around four fifths of them seen just once. The sequenced sample was peripheral blood. Every receptor here comes from a man aged 45-65 years with active or convalescent COVID-19.

The rearrangement joins TRBV28 to TRBJ2-7, with TRBD2 matching 11 bases. After removal of 4 bases from V and 3 bases from J, the junction contained 2 bases not matched to a gene. The CDR3 consists of 14 residues. Germline CDR1 reads MDHEN; CDR2 reads SYDVKM. CDR3 protein: CASSSGTSGYEQYF. DNA of the CDR3: TGTGCCAGCAGTTCCGGGACTAGCGGCTACGAGCAGTACTTC.

A few counts support this clone. V usage is TRBV7-8 and J usage is TRBJ1-1; 7 nucleotides align to TRBD1. Trimming removed 2 bases from V and 0 bases from J; junction bases left unmatched: 3. Germline V CDR1 and CDR2: SGHVS, FQNEAQ. This CDR3 spans 15 amino acids. CDR3 loop: CASSLKTGLNTEAFF. The CDR3 bases are TGTGCCAGCAGCTTAAAGACAGGGCTGAACACTGAAGCTTTCTTT. Complete variable domain (other parts from reference TRBV7-8 and TRBJ1-1): GAGVSQSPRYKVAKRGQDVALRCDPISGHVSLFWYQQALGQGPEFLTYFQNEAQLDKSGLPSDRFFAERPEGSVSTLKIQRTQQEDSAVYLCASSLKTGLNTEAFFGQGTRLTVV.

This chain connects TRBV4-1 to TRBJ1-5; no clear D. This CDR3 comprises 12 residues. Trimming took 5 bases from V and 9 from J, leaving 11 bases between them. From germline, CDR1 is MGHRA and CDR2 YSYEKL. The CDR3 nucleotides are TGCGCCAGCAGCGAGGAATTCGGGCCCCAGCATTTT. This sequence encodes CASSEEFGPQHF.

The J gene is TRBJ1-1, the V gene TRBV18, with TRBD1 identical over 10 bases. This CDR3 region has 13 residues. The germline CDR1 and CDR2 sequences are KGHSH and LQKENI. V dropped 0 bases and J dropped 8; count of bases not matched to a gene: 0. The CDR3 DNA is TGTGCCAGCTCACCACCGGACAGGGGGGAAGCTTTCTTT. Translation: CASSPPDRGEAFF.

The rearrangement links TRBV5-4 to TRBJ2-1; 9 nucleotides agree with TRBD1. Trimming cost V 4 bases and J 8 bases; bases outside gene matches: 7. Germline values: CDR1 SGHNT, CDR2 YYREEE (reference sequence). The CDR3 has 14 amino acids. The CDR3, as DNA: TGTGCCAGCAGCGGGGACAGGGAGTGGGATGAGCAGTTCTTC. This translates into CASSGDREWDEQFF. The variable domain in full, with the rest retrieved from reference TRBV5-4 and TRBJ2-1, is ETGVTQSPTHLIKTRGQQVTLRCSSQSGHNTVSWYQQALGQGPQFIFQYYREEENGRGNFPPRFSGLQFPNYSSELNVNALELDDSALYLCASSGDREWDEQFFGPGTRLTVL.

J is TRBJ1-1 and V is TRBV4-2, with D maybe TRBD1 (6 bases). Germline lookup yields CDR1 LGHNA and CDR2 YNFKEQ. The CDR3 length is 14 residues. Trimming pared 1 base from V and 4 bases from J, leaving 10 bases between. The CDR3: CASSQAGVGTEAFF. The CDR3 DNA follows: TGTGCCAGCAGCCAAGCAGGGGTCGGCACTGAAGCTTTCTTT.

J is TRBJ1-1 and V is TRBV7-3; 10 positions agree with TRBD1. CDR3 length equals 14 residues. Germline V CDR1 and CDR2: SGHTA, FQGTGA. The J segment lost 6 bases and the V segment lost 5 bases, leaving 6 bases of the junction unmatched. The CDR3 is CASSIDRGLSEAFF. The CDR3 DNA sequence: TGTGCCAGCAGCATCGACAGGGGGCTGTCTGAAGCTTTCTTT. Combining the CDR3 with reference TRBV7-3 and TRBJ1-1 gives the whole variable domain GAGVSQTPSNKVTEKGKYVELRCDPISGHTALYWYRQSLGQGPEFLIYFQGTGAADDSGLPNDRFFAVRPEGSVSTLKIQRTERGDSAVYLCASSIDRGLSEAFFGQGTRLTVV.

V and J are TRBV14 and TRBJ2-2, with a weak D call TRBD2 (6 bases). The length of the CDR3 is 15 residues. V lost 2 bases to trimming and J lost 6 bases, with 13 bases between them. Germline CDR1 reads SGHDN; CDR2 reads FVKESK. The CDR3 loop reads CASSQRERVAGELFF. DNA for the CDR3: TGTGCCAGCAGCCAACGGGAGAGGGTTGCCGGGGAGCTGTTTTTT.

This clone was recorded a few times. The chain recombines TRBV7-9 with TRBJ2-7; TRBD2 matches at 12 bases. The germline V gene has CDR1 SEHNR and CDR2 FQNEAQ (reference sequence). The trim removed 1 base at V and 6 bases at J, leaving 10 bases unmatched. The CDR3 has 17 residues. This CDR3 is CASSLGGTSGLRAEQYF. DNA for the CDR3: TGTGCCAGCAGCTTAGGCGGGACTAGCGGGCTACGGGCCGAGCAGTACTTC.

The chain combines TRBV29-1 with TRBJ2-5; TRBD2 matches at 11 bases. The germline CDR1 and CDR2 sequences are SQVTM and ANQGSEA. The CDR3 totals 13 residues. V lost 7 bases, J lost 3 bases, and 4 bases stayed unmatched. The CDR3 DNA sequence: TGCAGCGCGGAACTAGCGGGAGAAGAGACCCAGTACTTC. This encodes CSAELAGEETQYF. The variable domain in full, completed from reference TRBV29-1 and TRBJ2-5, reads SAVISQKPSRDICQRGTSLTIQCQVDSQVTMMFWYRQQPGQSLTLIATANQGSEATYESGFVIDKFPISRPNLTFSTLTVSNMSPEDSSIYLCSAELAGEETQYFGPGTRLLVL.

This clone was found a few times. The chain couples TRBV7-9 to TRBJ2-7, with D possibly matching TRBD1 (5 bases). The CDR3 covers 14 residues. Trimming shortened V by 2 bases and J by 2 bases, and 10 bases separated the two germline ends. Germline V lookup: CDR1 SEHNR, CDR2 FQNEAQ (reference sequence). The CDR3 DNA reads as TGTGCCAGCAGCTTACAGGGTAGCCCCTACGAGCAGTACTTC. It encodes CASSLQGSPYEQYF.

This rearrangement joins TRBV24-1 to TRBJ2-2; D might be TRBD1 (6 bases). This CDR3 is built from 13 residues. V was shortened by 5 bases and J by 6 bases, with 9 bases between the two germline ends. CDR1 KGHDR and CDR2 SFDVKD come from the germline V gene. The CDR3 loop reads CATSGQAAGELFF. CDR3 sequence (DNA): TGTGCCACCAGTGGACAGGCCGCCGGGGAGCTGTTTTTT.

The chain links TRBV23-1 to TRBJ1-2; 9 positions agree with TRBD1. TRBV23-1 belongs to the ORF category, with a function that is uncertain. The CDR3 totals 13 residues. V lost 6 bases to trimming and J lost 7 bases; unmatched junction nucleotides: 6. The CDR3 here is CASSRTGESGYTF. DNA for the CDR3: TGCGCCAGCAGCCGGACAGGGGAAAGTGGCTACACCTTC.

The V gene is TRBV19, the J gene TRBJ2-7; 8 bases are shared with TRBD1. With 8 bases clipped from V and 2 bases from J, the junction kept 14 bases outside the gene matches. The CDR3 runs 16 residues. Germline lookup yields CDR1 LNHDA and CDR2 SQIVND (reference sequence). CDR3 protein: CASSYPIGQGTYEQYF. The CDR3 DNA follows: TGTGCCAGTTCCTACCCAATTGGACAGGGCACCTACGAGCAGTACTTC. Together with reference TRBV19 and TRBJ2-7, the CDR3 gives the full variable domain: DGGITQSPKYLFRKEGQNVTLSCEQNLNHDAMYWYRQDPGQGLRLIYYSQIVNDFQKGDIAEGYSVSREKKESFPLTVTSAQKNPTAFYLCASSYPIGQGTYEQYFGPGTRLTVT.

V gene TRBV5-4 combines with J gene TRBJ2-3, with 8 bases lining up with TRBD2. CDR3 length: 14 residues. With 4 bases clipped from V and 4 bases from J, the junction kept 5 bases outside the gene matches. Germline CDR1 SGHNT, CDR2 YYREEE (reference sequence). The CDR3 DNA is TGTGCCAGCAGCAGCGGGAGTGGGGCAGATACGCAGTATTTT. It translates to CASSSGSGADTQYF.

The chain joins TRBV27 to TRBJ2-1; D possibly corresponds to TRBD2 (6 bases). The CDR3 totals 13 residues. V lost 5 bases and J lost 8, with 13 bases in between. Germline V gives CDR1 MNHEY, CDR2 SMNVEV (reference sequence). The CDR3 protein is CASSRLPGDEQFF. In DNA form, the CDR3 reads TGTGCCAGCAGTCGACTCCCGGGGGATGAGCAGTTCTTC.

This rearrangement joins TRBV5-1 to TRBJ1-2; weak D call: TRBD1 (6 bases). Trimming shortened V by 5 bases and J by 8 bases, and 19 bases separated the two germline ends. Germline CDR1 reads SGHRS; CDR2 reads YFSETQ. The CDR3 has 14 amino acids. The CDR3 bases are TGCGCCAGCAGTTTCGTGGACAGCGTCGGGGGCTACACCTTC. This translates into CASSFVDSVGGYTF.

The genes are TRBV19 and TRBJ1-3; D possibly corresponds to TRBD1 (6 bases). Trimming removed 6 bases from V and 3 bases from J, with 15 bases in between. There are 15 residues in the CDR3. Per the germline V gene, CDR1 is LNHDA and CDR2 is SQIVND (reference sequence). CDR3 DNA: TGTGCCAGTAGCAAAGGGGCAGGGGATGGAAACACCATATATTTT. The encoded protein is CASSKGAGDGNTIYF.

This clone was observed a single time. The V and J genes are TRBV11-3 and TRBJ2-7, with D perhaps TRBD2 (6 bases). V gave up 5 bases and J gave up 7 bases, with 18 bases separating them. The germline V gene encodes CDR1 SGHNT and CDR2 YENEEA. This CDR3 contains 14 residues. CDR3 DNA: TGTGCCAGCAGCAAACCGGGACTCCCCAAAGAGCAGTACTTC. This translates into CASSKPGLPKEQYF.

This sequence joins TRBV10-2 and TRBJ1-2; a weak D match, TRBD1 (5 bases). Germline lookup yields CDR1 WSHSY and CDR2 SAAADI. Deletions cut 8 bases from V and 2 bases from J, with 15 bases between. The CDR3 extends over 14 amino acids. CDR3 region: CASGGEVGNYGYTF. The CDR3 nucleotides are TGCGCCAGCGGGGGGGAGGTGGGCAACTATGGCTACACCTTC.

The rearrangement links TRBV1 to TRBJ1-5. TRBV1 is flagged as a pseudogene. The CDR3 is made up of 17 amino acids. The CDR3 spells CTSSRGYSRGIVQPQHF. The DNA of the CDR3 is TGCACCAGCAGTCGGGGTTATAGTAGAGGGATTGTTCAGCCCCAGCATTTT.

The V call is TRBV7-8, the J call TRBJ2-3; 11 bases are a match to TRBD2. Germline trimming cut 5 bases from V and 3 bases from J; bases unmatched to any gene: 7. Germline V CDR1 and CDR2: SGHVS, FQNEAQ. The CDR3 length is 16 residues. CDR3 nucleotide sequence: TGTGCCAGCAGCGGATTAGCGGGAGGGGTGACAGATACGCAGTATTTT. It yields the protein CASSGLAGGVTDTQYF.